This T cell receptor beta chain was captured in a study of shared clonotypes between healthy human individuals. As for the study in general: The cohort comprised two women and a few men. Their ages spanned 18 to 49 years.

The DNA input per sorted-subset replicate PCR was 200 ng, corresponding to 32,000 or so T cell genomes. The assay was immunoSEQ multiplex PCR, and TCRdb's table has in-frame clones only and misses some. The table records a few million clones, 85% to 95% of them present only once. V shed 4 bases and J 1 base; nucleotides not matched to a gene: 8. This CDR3 spans 16 amino acids. The germline V gene encodes CDR1 MDHEN and CDR2 SYDVKM. The TCR sequence derives from a man aged 18 to 29 in good health. Sequenced input: naive CD4+ T cells sorted from blood. The subset was: CD45RA+ positively selected. The chain employs TRBV28 and TRBJ2-7; TRBD1 aligns across 9 bases. DNA of the CDR3: TGTGCCAGCAGTTCCTACCGGGACAGGGATTCCTACGAGCAGTACTTC. Protein sequence: CASSSYRDRDSYEQYF.